The 13 T cell receptor beta chains below come from one sample, sequenced in a study of shared clonotypes between healthy human individuals (dated by TCRdb to about 2020). The protocol used for the library was the immunoSEQ multiplex PCR assay. TCRdb obtained this table from immuneACCESS and retained in-frame rearrangements with V and J assigned. These tables miss some clones; where compared with another copy, unresolved V genes account for less than half of the shortfall, and the remainder is unexplained. In this sample the table shows roughly 770,000 clones, roughly 96% of which occur a single time. The ten largest make up 0.2% to 0.25% of the sample. CD8 naive samples were obtained by positive selection for CCR7 among CD45RO-negative cells, yielding a CD45RA+CCR7+ population from which TemRA cells were excluded. The sequenced sample was naive CD8+ T cells sorted from blood. The intended sense of this specimen's cell subset or site label: CD45RA+CCR7+. The receptors come from a man aged 30-40 years in good health.

V and J are TRBV7-9 and TRBJ2-1; D gene unclear. The CDR3 length is 13 residues. V lost 2 bases to trimming and J lost 9 bases, with 11 bases between them. Germline V gives CDR1 SEHNR, CDR2 FQNEAQ (reference sequence). Written as DNA, the CDR3 is TGTGCCAGCAGCTTAAGAGTGTTGGGTGAGCAGTTCTTC. Translating gives CASSLRVLGEQFF.

The chain recombines TRBV28 with TRBJ1-4; D not certain. CDR3 length: 15 residues. V shed 6 bases and J shed 4 bases, with 15 bases lying between them. CDR1 and CDR2 (germline): MDHEN, SYDVKM. Written as DNA, the CDR3 is TGTGCCAGCAGCCCCCGCAGGCCGGGTAATGAAAAACTGTTTTTT. Translated: CASSPRRPGNEKLFF. Drawing the rest from reference TRBV28 and TRBJ1-4, the complete variable domain is DVKVTQSSRYLVKRTGEKVFLECVQDMDHENMFWYRQDPGLGLRLIYFSYDVKMKEKGDIPEGYSVSREKKERFSLILESASTNQTSMYLCASSPRRPGNEKLFFGSGTQLSVL.

The gene calls are TRBV4-3 and TRBJ2-3; possibly TRBD1 for D (5 bases). Trimming took 4 bases from V and 2 from J, leaving 7 bases between them. Germline V gene data show CDR1 as LGHNA and CDR2 as YSLEER. The CDR3 covers 13 residues. CDR3 sequence reads: CASSPDTTDTQYF. The DNA of the CDR3 is TGCGCCAGCAGCCCGGACACCACAGATACGCAGTATTTT.

The chain has TRBV6-5 and TRBJ1-2; no clear D. The CDR3 is made up of 15 amino acids. Deletions cut 0 bases from V and 1 base from J, with 9 bases between. Looked up from germline, CDR1 is MNHEY and CDR2 is SVGAGI. CDR3 region: CASSYSSGRNYGYTF. CDR3 nucleotide sequence: TGTGCCAGCAGTTACTCGTCGGGTCGTAACTATGGCTACACCTTC.

The chain has TRBV18 and TRBJ2-1; TRBD1 aligns across 8 bases. The CDR3 runs to 17 residues. Germline assignment: CDR1 KGHSH and CDR2 LQKENI. V shed 0 bases and J 8 bases; nucleotides not matched to a gene: 12. CDR3 in DNA: TGTGCCAGCTCACCACCGGTGACAGGGGCTCCAAACGATGAGCAGTTCTTC. Translating it yields CASSPPVTGAPNDEQFF.

With respect to this clone: This specimen includes other DNA sequences encoding the same CDR3. The chain recombines TRBV29-1 with TRBJ2-7; 8 bases align to TRBD1. The CDR3 covers 13 residues. Germline CDR1 is SQVTM and CDR2 is ANQGSEA. V shed 3 bases, J shed 4 bases, and the junction held 5 bases outside the gene matches. The CDR3 nucleotides read TGCAGCGTTGAGGGACAGGTCCCTTACGAGCAGTACTTC. This encodes CSVEGQVPYEQYF.

The sample holds a few counts of this clone. The V and J genes are TRBV27 and TRBJ2-5; 7 bases line up with TRBD1. The germline CDR1 and CDR2 sequences are MNHEY and SMNVEV (reference sequence). This CDR3 has 16 amino acids. V gave up 0 bases and J gave up 2 bases; unmatched junction bases: 6. The CDR3 coding sequence is TGTGCCAGCAGTTTATCAGGGGGCTCGGGTCAAGAGACCCAGTACTTC. Protein sequence: CASSLSGGSGQETQYF.

The rearrangement links TRBV14 to TRBJ2-5, with 9 bases aligning to TRBD2. CDR1 SGHDN and CDR2 FVKESK come from the germline V gene. The CDR3 runs 16 residues. The J segment lost 4 bases and the V segment lost 0 bases, leaving 6 bases of the junction unmatched. In DNA, the CDR3 is TGTGCCAGCAGCCAAGATTTTTTAGCGGGAGTAGAGACCCAGTACTTC. Amino acids: CASSQDFLAGVETQYF.

This chain uses TRBV4-1 with TRBJ2-7; 8 bases line up with TRBD1. Trimming removed 2 bases from V and 2 bases from J; junction bases left unmatched: 5. CDR3 size: 15 residues. Germline lookup yields CDR1 MGHRA and CDR2 YSYEKL. The CDR3 sequence: CASSQSQGAPYEQYF. CDR3 sequence (DNA): TGCGCCAGCAGCCAAAGCCAGGGGGCACCCTACGAGCAGTACTTC.

This chain uses TRBV5-1 with TRBJ2-5, with unresolved D. CDR3 length: 14 residues. Between the trimmed V and J ends, which lost 0 bases and 4 bases, there was a span of 10 bases. The germline V gene has CDR1 SGHRS and CDR2 YFSETQ. In DNA, the CDR3 is TGCGCCAGCAGCTTGGAACTCTCCCCAGAGACCCAGTACTTC. It yields the protein CASSLELSPETQYF.

The rearrangement joins TRBV2 to TRBJ2-7, with 7 bases matching TRBD2. The CDR3 consists of 11 residues. Germline V lookup: CDR1 SNHLY, CDR2 FYNNEI. V was pared by 11 bases and J by 2 bases, with 3 bases of the junction left unmatched. The CDR3 DNA is TGTGCCTCACGGGGGGCCTACGAGCAGTACTTC. It codes for CASRGAYEQYF.

The V gene is TRBV28, the J gene TRBJ1-1; D unclear. V was shortened by 5 bases and J by 0 bases, with 10 bases between the two germline ends. Germline CDR1 MDHEN, CDR2 SYDVKM. The CDR3 runs 14 residues. The CDR3, as DNA: TGTGCCAGCAGTCGGAGGGTGCTGAACACTGAAGCTTTCTTT. Protein sequence: CASSRRVLNTEAFF.

This chain joins TRBV7-9 and TRBJ2-1; D remains ambiguous. The V end lost 6 bases, the J end lost 4 bases, and 16 bases lay between the germline ends. The CDR3 is 15 amino acids. Germline V gene lookup returns CDR1 SEHNR and CDR2 FQNEAQ (reference sequence). CDR3 sequence reads: CASSEDVATYNEQFF. The CDR3, as DNA: TGTGCCAGCAGTGAGGACGTCGCAACGTACAATGAGCAGTTCTTC.